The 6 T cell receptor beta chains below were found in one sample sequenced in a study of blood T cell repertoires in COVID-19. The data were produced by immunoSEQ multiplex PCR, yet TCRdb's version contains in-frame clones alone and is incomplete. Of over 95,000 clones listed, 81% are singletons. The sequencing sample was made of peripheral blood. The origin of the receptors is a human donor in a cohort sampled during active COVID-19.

In DNA form, the CDR3 reads TGTGCCTGGAGGTCAGGGGAGAGACAGCCCCAGCATTTT. Its protein product is CAWRSGERQPQHF. The J gene is TRBJ1-5, the V gene TRBV30, with D perhaps TRBD1 (6 bases). The CDR3 consists of 13 residues. Deletions cut 3 bases from V and 7 bases from J, with 13 bases between. Germline V lookup: CDR1 GTSNPN, CDR2 SVGIG (reference sequence).

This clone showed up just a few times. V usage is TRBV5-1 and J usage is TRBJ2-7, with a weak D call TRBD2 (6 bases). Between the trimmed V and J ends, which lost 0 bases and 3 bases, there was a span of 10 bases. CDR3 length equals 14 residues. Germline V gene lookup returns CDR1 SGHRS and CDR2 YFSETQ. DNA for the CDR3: TGCGCCAGCAGCTTGGAATTGGGGGGCTACGAGCAGTACTTC. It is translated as CASSLELGGYEQYF.

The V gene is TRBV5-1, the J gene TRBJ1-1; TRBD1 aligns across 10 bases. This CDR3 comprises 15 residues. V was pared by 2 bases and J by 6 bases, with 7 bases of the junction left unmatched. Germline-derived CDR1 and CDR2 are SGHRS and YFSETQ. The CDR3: CASSFTGQGGSEAFF. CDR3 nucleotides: TGCGCCAGCAGCTTTACCGGACAGGGGGGATCTGAAGCTTTCTTT.

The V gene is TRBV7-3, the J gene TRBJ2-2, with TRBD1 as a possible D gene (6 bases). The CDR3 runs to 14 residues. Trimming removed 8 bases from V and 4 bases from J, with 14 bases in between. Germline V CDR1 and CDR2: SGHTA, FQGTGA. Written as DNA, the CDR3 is TGTGCCAGCGCTAGGGGGTCGGGCACCGGGGAGCTGTTTTTT. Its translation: CASARGSGTGELFF.

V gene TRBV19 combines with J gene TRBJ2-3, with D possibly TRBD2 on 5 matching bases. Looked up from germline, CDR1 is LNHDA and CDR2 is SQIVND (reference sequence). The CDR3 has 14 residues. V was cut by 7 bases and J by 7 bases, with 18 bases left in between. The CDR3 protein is CASKEGAIPHTQYF. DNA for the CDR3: TGTGCCAGTAAAGAGGGAGCCATTCCCCATACGCAGTATTTT. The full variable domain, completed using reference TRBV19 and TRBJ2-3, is DGGITQSPKYLFRKEGQNVTLSCEQNLNHDAMYWYRQDPGQGLRLIYYSQIVNDFQKGDIAEGYSVSREKKESFPLTVTSAQKNPTAFYLCASKEGAIPHTQYFGPGTRLTVL.

CDR3 loop: CASSPLSSGRYNEQFF. The CDR3 nucleotides are TGTGCCAGCAGCCCGCTCTCTAGCGGGCGATACAATGAGCAGTTCTTC. The chain links TRBV7-9 to TRBJ2-1; TRBD2 matches at 8 bases. Germline loops: CDR1 SEHNR, CDR2 FQNEAQ (reference sequence). The CDR3 has 16 amino acids. J lost 4 bases, V lost 5 bases, and 10 bases had no gene match.